The 25 T cell receptor beta chains reported below all come from one sample, sequenced in a study of cytomegalovirus exposure and HLA in healthy donors. 13 Jbeta primers and 60 Vbeta primers were used for the PCR. The table came from immunoSEQ multiplex PCR; TCRdb's copy has only in-frame clones and leaves some out. The profile shows about 150,000 clones, around 75% of them singletons. Sequencing used PBMCs. The source of these receptors is a human donor in good health.

The chain carries TRBV11-2 and TRBJ1-4, with D possibly being TRBD1 (5 bases). Trimming removed 2 bases from V and 7 bases from J, with 14 bases in between. CDR1 is SGHAT and CDR2 is FQNNGV in the germline V gene. This CDR3 comprises 15 residues. The CDR3 reads CASSLLWGRGEKLFF. CDR3 coding DNA: TGTGCCAGCAGCTTATTATGGGGCCGTGGTGAAAAACTGTTTTTT.

The chain couples TRBV19 to TRBJ1-1, with D perhaps TRBD1 (6 bases). The V end was cut by 5 bases, the J end by 0 bases, with 10 bases between. The length of the CDR3 is 14 residues. The germline CDR1 and CDR2 sequences are LNHDA and SQIVND (reference sequence). The chain's CDR3 is CASSLQGLNTEAFF. CDR3 sequence (DNA): TGTGCCAGTAGTTTACAGGGATTGAACACTGAAGCTTTCTTT. Based on the CDR3 plus reference TRBV19 and TRBJ1-1, the full variable domain is DGGITQSPKYLFRKEGQNVTLSCEQNLNHDAMYWYRQDPGQGLRLIYYSQIVNDFQKGDIAEGYSVSREKKESFPLTVTSAQKNPTAFYLCASSLQGLNTEAFFGQGTRLTVV.

V is TRBV6-4 and J is TRBJ1-5; D is unresolved. Germline V gives CDR1 MRHNA, CDR2 SNTAGT. The V end lost 2 bases, the J end lost 4 bases, and 18 bases lay between the germline ends. The CDR3 sequence is 17 residues long. The CDR3 loop reads CASSDSPGVNLNQPQHF. In DNA form, the CDR3 reads TGTGCCAGCAGTGACAGTCCTGGAGTAAACCTAAATCAGCCCCAGCATTTT.

This clone was seen more than once but under ten times. This sequence joins TRBV20-1 and TRBJ2-1; D unclear. CDR3 length equals 11 residues. Between the trimmed V and J ends, which lost 4 bases and 7 bases, there was a span of 8 bases. In germline, CDR1 is DFQATT, CDR2 SNEGSKA (reference sequence). CDR3 DNA: TGCAGTGCTACCTCTCCTAATGAGCAGTTCTTC. Translating gives CSATSPNEQFF.

The V and J genes are TRBV6-1 and TRBJ2-7; D is uncertain. This CDR3 region has 12 residues. Looked up from germline, CDR1 is MNHNS and CDR2 is SASEGT. V lost 2 bases and J 3 bases, leaving 5 bases between the germline ends. This chain's CDR3 is CASSEPVYEQYF. The CDR3, as DNA: TGTGCCAGCAGTGAACCGGTCTACGAGCAGTACTTC.

V and J are TRBV5-1 and TRBJ2-1; weak D call: TRBD2 (5 bases). Germline CDR1 is SGHRS and CDR2 is YFSETQ. V gave up 4 bases and J gave up 6 bases, with 23 bases separating them. The CDR3 consists of 17 residues. The CDR3 DNA reads as TGCGCCAGCAGCATCTCATTGGCGGGCACTACACGCAATGAGCAGTTCTTC. This sequence encodes CASSISLAGTTRNEQFF.

The rearrangement links TRBV2 to TRBJ1-2; the D gene is possibly TRBD1 (6 bases). Trimming cost V 3 bases and J 12 bases, with 8 bases left between them. CDR1 and CDR2 (germline): SNHLY, FYNNEI. The CDR3 consists of 10 residues. As DNA, the CDR3 is TGTGCCAGCAGTGAGGACAGAAACACCTTC. This translates into CASSEDRNTF.

The chain couples TRBV7-9 to TRBJ2-7; TRBD1 matches at 7 bases. J gave up 2 bases and V 6 bases, and 7 bases lay outside the gene matches. Looked up from germline, CDR1 is SEHNR and CDR2 is FQNEAQ (reference sequence). This CDR3 is built from 14 residues. The DNA for the CDR3 is TGTGCCAGCAGGACGACAGGGTCCACCTACGAGCAGTACTTC. Protein product: CASRTTGSTYEQYF.

This clone has a handful of counts. V is TRBV29-1 and J is TRBJ1-1; D not certain. Germline lookup yields CDR1 SQVTM and CDR2 ANQGSEA. This CDR3 is built from 11 residues. CDR3 coding DNA: TGCACCACTCTGCCGAACACTGAAGCTTTCTTT. Protein product: CTTLPNTEAFF.

This chain's CDR3 is CASSFEVVTGELFF. The CDR3 DNA sequence: TGTGCCAGCAGCTTTGAGGTAGTCACCGGGGAGCTGTTTTTT. The chain is built from TRBV7-2 and TRBJ2-2; D gene uncertain. The CDR3 is 14 residues long. Germline CDR1 and CDR2: SGHTA and FQGNSA. Deletions cut 3 bases from V and 4 bases from J, with 9 bases between. The variable domain in full, with the rest retrieved from reference TRBV7-2 and TRBJ2-2, is GAGVSQSPSNKVTEKGKDVELRCDPISGHTALYWYRQSLGQGLEFLIYFQGNSAPDKSGLPSDRFSAERTGGSVSTLTIQRTQQEDSAVYLCASSFEVVTGELFFGEGSRLTVL.

The chain employs TRBV7-9 and TRBJ1-1; D remains unclear. Trimming removed 1 base at V and 5 bases at J, with 8 bases between. Germline V CDR1 and CDR2: SEHNR, FQNEAQ (reference sequence). The CDR3 extends over 13 amino acids. Here the CDR3 reads CASSLGTRTEAFF. In nucleotides, the CDR3 is TGTGCCAGCAGCTTAGGCACTCGGACTGAAGCTTTCTTT.

This clone was seen a handful of times. This chain links TRBV23-1 with TRBJ1-1, with a weak D call TRBD1 (6 bases). TRBV23-1 is an open reading frame, and its role is uncertain. V lost 5 bases and J 11 bases, leaving 12 bases between the germline ends. The CDR3 runs 11 residues. DNA for the CDR3: TGCGCCAGCAGTACAGGGTGTGCGGCTTTCTTT. This translates into CASSTGCAAFF.

The chain uses TRBV7-2 and TRBJ2-1; 9 bases are shared with TRBD2. The V gene end was trimmed by 5 bases and the J gene end by 6 bases; junction bases not matched to a gene: 11. The CDR3 runs 16 residues. In germline, CDR1 is SGHTA, CDR2 FQGNSA. CDR3 nucleotides: TGTGCCAGCAGCCCCGTCGGGACTAGCTATAGCAATGAGCAGTTCTTC. Its protein is CASSPVGTSYSNEQFF.

V and J are TRBV7-2 and TRBJ2-3, with 7 bases lining up with TRBD2. Germline loops: CDR1 SGHTA, CDR2 FQGNSA. The ends lost 2 bases at V and 1 base at J; junction bases unmatched: 3. The CDR3 totals 15 residues. The CDR3 reads CASSLSRGGTDTQYF. The CDR3 DNA follows: TGTGCCAGCAGCTTAAGCCGGGGGGGCACAGATACGCAGTATTTT. The full variable domain, with the rest looked up from reference TRBV7-2 and TRBJ2-3, is GAGVSQSPSNKVTEKGKDVELRCDPISGHTALYWYRQSLGQGLEFLIYFQGNSAPDKSGLPSDRFSAERTGGSVSTLTIQRTQQEDSAVYLCASSLSRGGTDTQYFGPGTRLTVL.

Note on this clone: Other nucleotide sequences from this sample produce the same CDR3. The V and J genes are TRBV18 and TRBJ1-1; 7 bases are a match to TRBD1. With 5 bases clipped from V and 1 base from J, the junction kept 4 bases outside the gene matches. The CDR3 is 14 residues long. The germline CDR1 and CDR2 sequences are KGHSH and LQKENI. CDR3 protein: CASSRDSKNTEAFF. The CDR3 nucleotides read TGTGCCAGCTCAAGGGACAGCAAGAACACTGAAGCTTTCTTT.

The rearrangement links TRBV11-1 to TRBJ2-3, with D possibly being TRBD2 (5 bases). V lost 0 bases to trimming and J lost 2 bases, with 12 bases between them. From germline, CDR1 is SGHAT and CDR2 FQDESV (reference sequence). This CDR3 is 16 amino acids long. Here the CDR3 reads CASSLAFSGATDTQYF. Written as DNA, the CDR3 is TGTGCCAGCAGCTTAGCATTCAGCGGAGCCACAGATACGCAGTATTTT.

J is TRBJ1-2 and V is TRBV4-1; no definite D call. Germline V gene data show CDR1 as MGHRA and CDR2 as YSYEKL. The length of the CDR3 is 14 residues. V was shortened by 0 bases and J by 1 base, with 6 bases between the two germline ends. CDR3 sequence reads: CASSQDRVNYGYTF. CDR3 DNA sequence: TGCGCCAGCAGCCAAGATCGCGTTAACTATGGCTACACCTTC.

The genes are TRBV7-2 and TRBJ2-5; the match to TRBD1 covers 7 bases. This CDR3 is built from 15 residues. Per germline, CDR1 SGHTA and CDR2 FQGNSA. The ends lost 4 bases at V and 0 bases at J; junction bases unmatched: 5. The CDR3 is CASSSLTGHQETQYF. Written as DNA, the CDR3 is TGTGCCAGCAGCTCCTTGACAGGGCACCAAGAGACCCAGTACTTC. The entire variable domain, with the rest obtained from reference TRBV7-2 and TRBJ2-5, is as follows: GAGVSQSPSNKVTEKGKDVELRCDPISGHTALYWYRQSLGQGLEFLIYFQGNSAPDKSGLPSDRFSAERTGGSVSTLTIQRTQQEDSAVYLCASSSLTGHQETQYFGPGTRLLVL.

V is TRBV19 and J is TRBJ1-2; D may be TRBD1 (5 bases). This CDR3 contains 15 residues. Germline V gene data show CDR1 as LNHDA and CDR2 as SQIVND (reference sequence). Trimming pared 3 bases from V and 3 bases from J, leaving 14 bases between. This CDR3 is CASSIPGRLYYGYTF. CDR3 DNA: TGTGCCAGTAGTATTCCAGGGCGTCTATACTATGGCTACACCTTC.

The V gene is TRBV6-1, the J gene TRBJ2-7, with D hard to call. The CDR3 runs 10 residues. V lost 10 bases and J 2 bases, leaving 6 bases between the germline ends. The germline V gene has CDR1 MNHNS and CDR2 SASEGT. In DNA, the CDR3 is TGTGCCACAAGCACCTACGAGCAGTACTTC. Its translation is CATSTYEQYF.

V is TRBV7-9 and J is TRBJ2-7; the D is unclear. V shed 2 bases and J shed 0 bases, with 8 bases lying between them. This CDR3 has 14 residues. The V gene's germline CDR1 is SEHNR and CDR2 FQNEAQ (reference sequence). The CDR3: CASSLRRTSYEQYF. CDR3 in DNA: TGTGCCAGCAGCTTACGGAGAACCTCCTACGAGCAGTACTTC.

CDR3 DNA: TGTGCCAGCAGCAAAGCGAGATCCTGCCACCCACCTAACTATGGCTACACCTTC. Translation: CASSKARSCHPPNYGYTF. J is TRBJ1-2 and V is TRBV21-1. TRBV21-1 is a recognized pseudogene. The CDR3 is 18 residues long.

As concerns this clone: The same CDR3 is also encoded by other DNA sequences in this sample. The chain combines TRBV5-4 with TRBJ2-7, with D possibly TRBD2 on 6 matching bases. Germline lookup yields CDR1 SGHNT and CDR2 YYREEE (reference sequence). The CDR3 sequence is 13 residues long. The V gene lost 2 bases and the J gene lost 1 base, with 7 bases spanning the gap. Here the CDR3 reads CASSFSGSYEQYF. DNA for the CDR3: TGTGCCAGCAGCTTTAGCGGATCCTACGAGCAGTACTTC.

The V call is TRBV20-1, the J call TRBJ2-2; D remains ambiguous. Per germline, CDR1 DFQATT and CDR2 SNEGSKA (reference sequence). The CDR3 length is 11 residues. V was trimmed by 3 bases and J by 6 bases, leaving 5 bases between them. In DNA form, the CDR3 reads TGCAGTGCTAGTCTCGCCGGGGAGCTGTTTTTT. It yields the protein CSASLAGELFF.

The gene calls are TRBV6-5 and TRBJ1-2; perhaps TRBD1 as D (5 bases). CDR3 length: 15 amino acids. Trimming removed 2 bases from V and 5 bases from J, with 15 bases in between. CDR1 and CDR2 from the germline V gene are MNHEY and SVGAGI. In DNA, the CDR3 is TGTGCCAGCAGTTACGGGCAGGGAGGAGGTTATGGCTACACCTTC. Residues: CASSYGQGGGYGYTF.